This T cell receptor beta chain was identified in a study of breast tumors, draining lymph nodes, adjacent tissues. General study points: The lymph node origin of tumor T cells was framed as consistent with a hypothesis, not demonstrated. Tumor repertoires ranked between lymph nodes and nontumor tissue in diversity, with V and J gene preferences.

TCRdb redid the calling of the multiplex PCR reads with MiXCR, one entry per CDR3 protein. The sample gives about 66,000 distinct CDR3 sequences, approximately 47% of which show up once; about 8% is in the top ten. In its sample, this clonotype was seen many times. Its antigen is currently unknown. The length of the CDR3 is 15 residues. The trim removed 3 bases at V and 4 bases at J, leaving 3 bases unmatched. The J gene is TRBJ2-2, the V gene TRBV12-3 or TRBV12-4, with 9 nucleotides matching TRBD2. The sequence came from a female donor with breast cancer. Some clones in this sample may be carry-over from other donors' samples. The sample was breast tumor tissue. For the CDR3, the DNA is TGTGCCAGCAGTTTGAGCGGGAGGAGCACCGGGGAGCTGTTTTTT. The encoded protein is CASSLSGRSTGELFF.